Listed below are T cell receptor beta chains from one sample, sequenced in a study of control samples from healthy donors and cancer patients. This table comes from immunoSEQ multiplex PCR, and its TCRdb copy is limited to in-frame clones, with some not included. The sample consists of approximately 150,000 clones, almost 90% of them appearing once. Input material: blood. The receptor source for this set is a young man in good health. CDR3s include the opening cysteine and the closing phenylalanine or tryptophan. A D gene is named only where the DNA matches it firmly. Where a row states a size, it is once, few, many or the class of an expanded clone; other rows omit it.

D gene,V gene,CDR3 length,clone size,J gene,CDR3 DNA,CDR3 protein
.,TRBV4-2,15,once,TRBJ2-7,TGTGCCAGCAGCCAAGATCGTGACGGCTCCTACGAGCAGTACTTC,CASSQDRDGSYEQYF
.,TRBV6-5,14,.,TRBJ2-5,TGTGCCAGCAGTTACTCGGCTGGCGGAAAGACCCAGTACTTC,CASSYSAGGKTQYF
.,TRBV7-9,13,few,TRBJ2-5,TGTGCCAGCAGCTTACAGAGTCAAGAGACCCAGTACTTC,CASSLQSQETQYF
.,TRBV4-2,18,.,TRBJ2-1,TGTGCCAGCAGCCAAGATTTCCTAGGCGGGCCTACCTACAATGAGCAGTTCTTC,CASSQDFLGGPTYNEQFF
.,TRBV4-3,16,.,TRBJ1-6,TGCGCCAGCAGCCAATCTTCTACGAGCTATAATTCACCCCTCCACTTT,CASSQSSTSYNSPLHF
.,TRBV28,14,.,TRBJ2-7,TGTGCCAGCAGACCCACCGGGGCAGCCTACGAGCAGTACTTC,CASRPTGAAYEQYF
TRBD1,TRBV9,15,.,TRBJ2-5,TGTGCCAGCAGCGGAGGACAGGGAGGTGGAGAGACCCAGTACTTC,CASSGGQGGGETQYF
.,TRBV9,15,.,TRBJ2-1,TGTGCCAGCAGCGCCGGTGGTAGCTCCTACAATGAGCAGTTCTTC,CASSAGGSSYNEQFF
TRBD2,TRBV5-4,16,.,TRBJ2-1,TGTGCCAGCAGTTACGGGACTAGCCCCCTATCCAATGAGCAGTTCTTC,CASSYGTSPLSNEQFF
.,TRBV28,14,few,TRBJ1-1,TGTGCCAGCAGTTTTTCGGGGGGCAACACTGAAGCTTTCTTT,CASSFSGGNTEAFF
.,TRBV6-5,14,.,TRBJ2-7,TGTGCCAGCAGGAAGGAACAGGTAGTCAACGAGCAGTACTTC,CASRKEQVVNEQYF
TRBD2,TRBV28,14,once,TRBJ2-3,TGTGCCAGCAGTCCCATGGGGGGGGCAGATACGCAGTATTTT,CASSPMGGADTQYF
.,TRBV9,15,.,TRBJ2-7,TGTGCCAGCAGCGCCACAGACGGCATAGGCTACGAGCAGTACTTC,CASSATDGIGYEQYF
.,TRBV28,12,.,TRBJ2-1,TGTGCCCACCACGCGGGGGACACGGAGCAGTTCTTC,CAHHAGDTEQFF
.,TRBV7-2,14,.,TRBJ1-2,TGTGCCAGCAGCTTCCGGGAGCTCAGCCACGGCTACACCTTC,CASSFRELSHGYTF
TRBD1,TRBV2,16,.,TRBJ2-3,TGTGCCAGCAGTGAATCCGGGACAGGAAGCACAGATACGCAGTATTTT,CASSESGTGSTDTQYF
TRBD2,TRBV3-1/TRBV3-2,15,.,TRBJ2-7,TGTGCCAGCAGCCAAGAGGGACTAGCGGGCTACGAGCAGTACTTC,CASSQEGLAGYEQYF
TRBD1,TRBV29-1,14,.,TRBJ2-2,TGCAGCGGGCGGCAGGGGGCGAACACCGGGGAGCTGTTTTTT,CSGRQGANTGELFF
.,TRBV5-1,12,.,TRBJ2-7,TGCGCCAGCAGCTCGGCAGGAAACGAGCAGTACTTC,CASSSAGNEQYF
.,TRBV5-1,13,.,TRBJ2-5,TGCGCCAGCAGCTCAACTAGTTTCGAGACCCAGTACTTC,CASSSTSFETQYF
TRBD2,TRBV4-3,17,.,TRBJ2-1,TGCGCCAGCAGCCAAGAGGTAGCGGGGAGCTCCTACAATGAGCAGTTCTTC,CASSQEVAGSSYNEQFF
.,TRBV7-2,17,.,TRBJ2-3,TGTGCCAGCAGCTTACAGGGTGTCGGTTTCCCGCCAGATACGCAGTATTTT,CASSLQGVGFPPDTQYF
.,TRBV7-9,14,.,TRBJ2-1,TGTGCCAGCAGCTTAGATACGGGGGCGGATGAGCAGTTCTTC,CASSLDTGADEQFF
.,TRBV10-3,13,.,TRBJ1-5,TGTGCCATCAGGGGGGCGGTTAATCAGCCCCAGCATTTT,CAIRGAVNQPQHF
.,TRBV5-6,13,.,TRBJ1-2,TGTGCCAGCAGCTTGGGGGCCTCCTATGGCTACACCTTC,CASSLGASYGYTF
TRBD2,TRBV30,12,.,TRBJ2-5,TGTGCCTGGGCGGGGGGCCCAGAGACCCAGTACTTC,CAWAGGPETQYF
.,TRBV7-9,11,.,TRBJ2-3,TGTGCCAGCAGCTTTCAAGATACGCAGTATTTT,CASSFQDTQYF
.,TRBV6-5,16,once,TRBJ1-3,TGTGCCAGCAGTTACTCGAGGGTTCACTCTGGAAACACCATATATTTT,CASSYSRVHSGNTIYF
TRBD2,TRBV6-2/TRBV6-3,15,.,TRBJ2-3,TGTGCCAGCAGTTACAGCGGGGGTCAACCCGATACGCAGTATTTT,CASSYSGGQPDTQYF
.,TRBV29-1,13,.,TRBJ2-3,TGCAGCGTAAGAGGGAGGTGGACAGATACGCAGTATTTT,CSVRGRWTDTQYF
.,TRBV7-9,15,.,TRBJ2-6,TGTGCCAGCAGCCCCGTTAGCTCTGGGGCCAACGTCCTGACTTTC,CASSPVSSGANVLTF
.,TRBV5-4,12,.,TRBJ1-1,TGTGCCAGCAGCTTGGTGGTGTTTGAAGCTTTCTTT,CASSLVVFEAFF
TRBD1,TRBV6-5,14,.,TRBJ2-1,TGTGCCAGCACCGGACAGGGGGCGGATAATGAGCAGTTCTTC,CASTGQGADNEQFF
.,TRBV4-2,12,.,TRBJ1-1,TGTGCCAGCAGCGCAGGGAACACTGAAGCTTTCTTT,CASSAGNTEAFF
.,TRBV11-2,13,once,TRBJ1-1,TGTGCCAGCAGCGCTCCATCGAACACTGAAGCTTTCTTT,CASSAPSNTEAFF
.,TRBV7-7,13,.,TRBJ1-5,TGTGCTAGCAGCTTCAACCTAGATCAGCCCCAGCATTTT,CASSFNLDQPQHF
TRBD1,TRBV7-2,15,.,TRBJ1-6,TGTGCCAGCAGCTTGGGACAGGGCGGGAATTCACCCCTCCACTTT,CASSLGQGGNSPLHF
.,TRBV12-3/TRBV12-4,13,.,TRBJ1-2,TGTGCCAGCAGTATGACGGCTAACTATGGCTACACCTTC,CASSMTANYGYTF